The rows below give T cell receptor beta chains drawn from one sample of a study of blood T cell repertoires in COVID-19. Assay: immunoSEQ multiplex PCR; the TCRdb copy retains only in-frame clones and omits some. The data show 95,000 to 150,000 clones, with over 75% seen just once and roughly a tenth held by the top ten. Sequencing was carried out using peripheral blood. These receptors were collected from an elderly man with acute or convalescent COVID-19. Both conserved end residues are part of each CDR3. The D gene is left open where the match is weak. Clone sizes are given selectively: once, few, many, or a class where the clone is expanded.

v_call	d_call	j_call	clone_size	cdr3_nt	cdr3_aa
TRBV5-5	TRBD2	TRBJ2-3	.	TGTGCCAGCAGCTTGGGGGGACTAGCGGGAGCGGATACGCAGTATTTT	CASSLGGLAGADTQYF
TRBV9	.	TRBJ1-3	.	TGTGCCAGCAGCCCGCCAGGGGGAAACACCATATATTTT	CASSPPGGNTIYF
TRBV6-5	.	TRBJ1-2	.	TGTGCCAGCAGTCGGCCCGCAGGGATCGCTTATGGCTACACCTTC	CASSRPAGIAYGYTF
TRBV28	.	TRBJ2-4	few	TGTGCCAGCACTCTGGGCGGACAGCTAGCCAAAAACATTCAGTACTTC	CASTLGGQLAKNIQYF
TRBV24-1	TRBD2	TRBJ2-5	.	TGTGCCACCAGTGATTCGGGACTAGCGGTGCAAGAGACCCAGTACTTC	CATSDSGLAVQETQYF
TRBV6-5	TRBD2	TRBJ2-7	.	TGTGCCAGCAGAGACACTAGCGGGAGCTACGAGCAGTACTTC	CASRDTSGSYEQYF
TRBV11-2	.	TRBJ1-1	.	TGTGCCAGCAGCTTCTTCGGGGACACTGAAGCTTTCTTT	CASSFFGDTEAFF
TRBV18	TRBD1	TRBJ1-5	.	TGTGCCAGCTCACTAAACCAGGGGGCCTTGCAGCCCCAGCATTTT	CASSLNQGALQPQHF
TRBV10-3	TRBD1	TRBJ2-1	few	TGTGCCATCAAGGCACAGGGGGGCTCCTACAATGAGCAGTTCTTC	CAIKAQGGSYNEQFF
TRBV18	TRBD1	TRBJ1-2	.	TGTGCCAGCTCACCCGCCGGGATGGCAGGGGGTAACTATGGCTACACCTTC	CASSPAGMAGGNYGYTF
TRBV11-2	TRBD2	TRBJ2-1	.	TGTGCCACCACTAGCGGGGAGTCGGGAAGCTACAATGAGCAGTTCTTC	CATTSGESGSYNEQFF
TRBV7-2	.	TRBJ1-2	few	TGTGCCAGCAGCTTATTGGGACAAAACTATGGCTACACCTTC	CASSLLGQNYGYTF
TRBV3-1/TRBV3-2	.	TRBJ1-5	.	TGTGCCAGCAGCCCGCAGGGTACGCAGCCCCAGCATTTT	CASSPQGTQPQHF
TRBV19	.	TRBJ1-2	.	TGTGCCAGTAGTTTCGAAGGGGCAAACTATGGCTACACCTTC	CASSFEGANYGYTF
TRBV7-2	.	TRBJ2-1	.	TGTGCCAGCAGCTTGGCCCCGGGACTTCTTTACAATGAGCAGTTCTTC	CASSLAPGLLYNEQFF
TRBV28	TRBD2	TRBJ2-3	.	TGTGCCAGCAGGGGTAGCGGGAGGGCTGCAGATACGCAGTATTTT	CASRGSGRAADTQYF
TRBV7-3	.	TRBJ2-1	.	TGTGCCAGCAGCTCCTCGGCGGCCACCTACAATGAGCAGTTCTTC	CASSSSAATYNEQFF